This passage covers 22 T cell receptor beta chains from one sample sequenced in a study of blood T cell repertoires in COVID-19. Generated by immunoSEQ multiplex PCR, the TCRdb table keeps only in-frame clones and is missing some. The data hold 200,000 to 250,000 clones, with about 85% observed a single time. The sequenced sample was peripheral blood. These receptors came from a man aged 40-49 years with acute or convalescent COVID-19.

This clone has just a few counts. This chain connects TRBV5-6 to TRBJ1-2; D might be TRBD1 (6 bases). The CDR3 covers 12 residues. Germline values: CDR1 SGHDT, CDR2 YYEEEE. Trimming stripped 2 bases from V and 11 bases from J, with 13 bases between. CDR3 DNA: TGTGCCAGCAGCTTTCGGGGGGGCCGGTACACCTTC. Translating it yields CASSFRGGRYTF.

V gene TRBV4-2 combines with J gene TRBJ2-3, with D possibly being TRBD2 (6 bases). From germline, CDR1 is LGHNA and CDR2 YNFKEQ. There are 16 residues in the CDR3. V lost 0 bases to trimming and J lost 0 bases, with 10 bases between them. In DNA form, the CDR3 reads TGTGCCAGCAGCCAAGAGTCAGCGGGTAGCACAGATACGCAGTATTTT. Residues: CASSQESAGSTDTQYF.

This clone came up a few times. V and J are TRBV5-4 and TRBJ1-1, with D perhaps TRBD1 (5 bases). V lost 5 bases and J 4 bases, leaving 12 bases between the germline ends. The CDR3 has 13 residues. Germline CDR1 SGHNT, CDR2 YYREEE (reference sequence). This CDR3 is CASRSLGGTEAFF. In DNA, the CDR3 is TGTGCCAGCAGATCACTGGGGGGCACTGAAGCTTTCTTT.

The chain couples TRBV5-8 to TRBJ1-6; D may be TRBD1 (5 bases). V was shortened by 4 bases and J by 11 bases, with 16 bases between the two germline ends. This CDR3 is 14 amino acids long. Germline CDR1 reads SGHTS; CDR2 reads YDEGEE. This CDR3 reads CASSAGVSLAPLHF. The CDR3 DNA reads as TGTGCCAGCAGCGCGGGGGTCAGCTTGGCACCCCTCCACTTT.

The gene calls are TRBV7-2 and TRBJ2-5; the D is unclear. V gave up 5 bases and J gave up 1 base, with 14 bases separating them. The length of the CDR3 is 15 residues. Germline lookup yields CDR1 SGHTA and CDR2 FQGNSA. CDR3 sequence reads: CASSSPYLGQETQYF. The DNA for the CDR3 is TGTGCCAGCAGCAGCCCCTATCTAGGCCAAGAGACCCAGTACTTC.

The genes are TRBV4-1 and TRBJ1-3; 7 bases are a match to TRBD1. The germline V gene encodes CDR1 MGHRA and CDR2 YSYEKL. The CDR3 runs to 17 residues. J was trimmed by 4 bases and V by 1 base; bases with no gene match: 10. CDR3 amino acids: CASSQGWGTELGNTIYF. The CDR3 DNA reads as TGCGCCAGCAGCCAAGGATGGGGGACAGAGTTAGGAAACACCATATATTTT.

The chain carries TRBV14 and TRBJ2-2, with D possibly matching TRBD1 (5 bases). This CDR3 contains 16 residues. The germline V gene has CDR1 SGHDN and CDR2 FVKESK. Trimming took 1 base from V and 6 from J, leaving 15 bases between them. The CDR3: CASSQVTPQGAGELFF. DNA for the CDR3: TGTGCCAGCAGCCAAGTAACCCCCCAGGGCGCCGGGGAGCTGTTTTTT.

This clone occurred once. V and J are TRBV7-8 and TRBJ1-5; D remains unclear. Between the trimmed V and J ends, which lost 4 bases and 5 bases, there was a span of 9 bases. This CDR3 is 13 amino acids long. Germline V gene lookup returns CDR1 SGHVS and CDR2 FQNEAQ. The CDR3 nucleotides are TGTGCCAGCAGCTCCCGGGATGATCAGCCCCAGCATTTT. Encoded protein: CASSSRDDQPQHF. Full variable domain (remainder filled in from reference TRBV7-8 and TRBJ1-5): GAGVSQSPRYKVAKRGQDVALRCDPISGHVSLFWYQQALGQGPEFLTYFQNEAQLDKSGLPSDRFFAERPEGSVSTLKIQRTQQEDSAVYLCASSSRDDQPQHFGDGTRLSIL.

This clone showed up just once. The chain uses TRBV6-2 or TRBV6-3 and TRBJ2-4, with D possibly matching TRBD2 (7 bases). V shed 2 bases and J shed 6 bases, with 23 bases lying between them. CDR1 is MNHEY, CDR2 SVGEGT, per germline. The CDR3 consists of 18 residues. The CDR3 loop is CASSYAAQWGGPGNIQYF. As DNA, the CDR3 is TGTGCCAGCAGTTACGCCGCCCAGTGGGGGGGGCCTGGAAACATTCAGTACTTC.

The rearrangement links TRBV2 to TRBJ1-2, with TRBD1 matching over 9 bases. Germline V CDR1 and CDR2: SNHLY, FYNNEI. Trimming removed 6 bases from V and 6 bases from J; junction bases left unmatched: 2. The CDR3 spans 12 residues. DNA for the CDR3: TGTGCCAGCAGGGGACAGGGTCATGGCTACACCTTC. Amino acids: CASRGQGHGYTF.

This clone showed up just a few times. This chain connects TRBV7-2 to TRBJ1-1; the D is unclear. V lost 3 bases to trimming and J lost 6 bases, with 11 bases between them. This CDR3 has 13 residues. Germline CDR1 and CDR2: SGHTA and FQGNSA. Here the CDR3 reads CASSFGFSPEAFF. CDR3 coding DNA: TGTGCCAGCAGCTTCGGTTTTTCGCCTGAAGCTTTCTTT.

V is TRBV3-1 (or the pseudogene TRBV3-2) and J is TRBJ2-1; 16 bases fit TRBD2. Per germline, CDR1 LGHDT and CDR2 YNNKEL (reference sequence). With V trimmed by 1 base and J by 7 bases, 10 bases remained unmatched. This CDR3 contains 19 residues. The CDR3 here is CASSQVIGTSGGAGNEQFF. DNA for the CDR3: TGTGCCAGCAGCCAAGTCATTGGGACTAGCGGGGGGGCCGGGAATGAGCAGTTCTTC.

The V call is TRBV7-9, the J call TRBJ1-2; D remains unclear. Trimming pared 3 bases from V and 8 bases from J, leaving 16 bases between. In germline, CDR1 is SEHNR, CDR2 FQNEAQ (reference sequence). CDR3 length: 14 amino acids. The CDR3 DNA sequence: TGTGCCAGCAGCTTTGGGGAGGAGAGAGGAGGCTACACCTTC. As protein: CASSFGEERGGYTF.

The J gene is TRBJ1-2, the V gene TRBV9; D is possibly TRBD1 (6 bases). The CDR3 is 11 residues long. V lost 5 bases to trimming and J lost 8 bases, with 10 bases between them. Germline V gives CDR1 SGDLS, CDR2 YYNGEE. The CDR3 sequence: CASSTGNGYTF. CDR3 sequence (DNA): TGTGCCAGCAGTACAGGGAACGGCTACACCTTC.

Points on this clone: Other DNA sequences in the sample encode the same CDR3. This sequence joins TRBV18 and TRBJ1-1, with a possible D match to TRBD1 (5 bases). Trimming left V 3 bases short and J 5 bases short, with 13 bases between. Germline V CDR1 and CDR2: KGHSH, LQKENI. CDR3 length equals 14 residues. DNA of the CDR3: TGTGCCAGCTCACCCGGGAGGGGTGGTACTGAAGCTTTCTTT. It encodes CASSPGRGGTEAFF.

This chain connects TRBV10-3 to TRBJ2-7, with 9 bases fitting TRBD1. CDR3 length equals 13 residues. Germline-derived CDR1 and CDR2 are ENHRY and SYGVKD. Trimming cost V 4 bases and J 3 bases; bases outside gene matches: 1. CDR3 sequence reads: CAISGTGDYEQYF. Written as DNA, the CDR3 is TGTGCCATCAGTGGGACAGGGGACTACGAGCAGTACTTC.

The genes are TRBV7-9 and TRBJ1-4; no definite D call. CDR3 length: 16 residues. Germline V CDR1 and CDR2: SEHNR, FQNEAQ (reference sequence). V lost 1 base, J lost 8 bases, and 17 bases lay in between. The CDR3 nucleotides are TGTGCCAGCAGCTTAGGGTTTGGGCAATCGGGAGAAAAACTGTTTTTT. This sequence encodes CASSLGFGQSGEKLFF.

The rearrangement joins TRBV30 to TRBJ2-5; TRBD2 aligns across 9 bases. Trimming at V came to 7 bases and at J to 2 bases, leaving 8 bases not matched to a gene. CDR1 is GTSNPN, CDR2 SVGIG, per germline (reference sequence). The CDR3 runs to 14 residues. CDR3 coding DNA: TGTGCCTCGACGGATAGCGGGGGACAAGAGACCCAGTACTTC. It yields the protein CASTDSGGQETQYF.

This chain joins TRBV19 and TRBJ1-1; D is ambiguous. Trimming stripped 3 bases from V and 5 bases from J, with 22 bases between. This CDR3 has 17 amino acids. Germline assignment: CDR1 LNHDA and CDR2 SQIVND (reference sequence). Here the CDR3 reads CASSMELSRGMWTEAFF. In nucleotides, the CDR3 is TGTGCCAGTAGTATGGAGTTGTCACGAGGGATGTGGACTGAAGCTTTCTTT. Combining the CDR3 with reference TRBV19 and TRBJ1-1 gives the whole variable domain DGGITQSPKYLFRKEGQNVTLSCEQNLNHDAMYWYRQDPGQGLRLIYYSQIVNDFQKGDIAEGYSVSREKKESFPLTVTSAQKNPTAFYLCASSMELSRGMWTEAFFGQGTRLTVV.

This clone appeared once. This chain links TRBV12-5 with TRBJ2-5; TRBD1 aligns across 12 bases. Germline V gives CDR1 LGHNT, CDR2 FRNRAP. The CDR3 is 15 residues long. The ends lost 6 bases at V and 5 bases at J; junction bases unmatched: 7. CDR3 in amino acids: CASGRGTGGGETQYF. Here the CDR3 DNA reads TGTGCTAGTGGCCGTGGGACAGGGGGCGGTGAGACCCAGTACTTC. Full variable domain (rest looked up from reference TRBV12-5 and TRBJ2-5): DARVTQTPRHKVTEMGQEVTMRCQPILGHNTVFWYRQTMMQGLELLAYFRNRAPLDDSGMPKDRFSAEMPDATLATLKIQPSEPRDSAVYFCASGRGTGGGETQYFGPGTRLLVL.

This chain connects TRBV6-6 to TRBJ2-7, with a possible D match to TRBD2 (6 bases). This CDR3 contains 13 residues. CDR1 is MNHNY and CDR2 is SVGAGI in the germline V gene (reference sequence). V lost 4 bases, J lost 5 bases, and 12 bases lay in between. In DNA, the CDR3 is TGTGCCAGCAGTTGGGGGGATTCTAACGAGCAGTACTTC. It encodes CASSWGDSNEQYF.

The chain employs TRBV2 and TRBJ1-6; perhaps TRBD1 as D (5 bases). Germline loops: CDR1 SNHLY, CDR2 FYNNEI. This CDR3 contains 22 residues. V lost 4 bases and J lost 3, with 31 bases in between. This CDR3 reads CASSGPGLGEQEARNYNSPLHF. The CDR3 coding sequence is TGTGCCAGCAGTGGTCCGGGACTGGGGGAGCAAGAAGCCAGAAACTATAATTCACCCCTCCACTTT.